This TCR beta chain was sequenced in a study of Ad26.COV2.S vaccination and SARS-CoV-2 variants. Study summary: Each vaccinee took Ad26.COV2.S intramuscularly, once or twice 56 days apart. Points from the study as a whole: Once vaccination had occurred, spike-specific CD8+ and CD4+ T cell responses reportedly showed substantial breadth.

V was pared by 1 base and J by 2 bases, with 12 bases between. The length of the CDR3 is 16 residues. Germline V gives CDR1 LNHDA, CDR2 SQIVND (reference sequence). Regarding treatment: roughly 18 received Ad26.COV2.S at low or high dose, single or two shots; 5 received placebo; per-sample allocation not given. It was on day 63 after the first vaccine or placebo injection that samples were taken. Sequencing used immunoSEQ multiplex PCR; TCRdb keeps in-frame clones, though not all of them. The profile covers 350,000 to 500,000 clones, with around 90% appearing a single time and 9.5% to 15% taken by the ten largest. Concerning this clone itself: Its antigen is not identified.

The gene calls are TRBV19 and TRBJ2-1; tentatively, D is TRBD1 or TRBD2 (5 bases each). The origin of this receptor is a person aged 18-65 years who received the Ad26.COV2.S COVID-19 vaccine or a placebo. Sequencing used peripheral blood, obtained in a trial of Ad26.COV2.S vaccine versus placebo. CDR3 in amino acids: CASSIVGGDAYNEQFF. The DNA of the CDR3 is TGTGCCAGTAGTATAGTTGGGGGAGACGCCTACAATGAGCAGTTCTTC.